The T cell receptor (beta chain) described here comes from a study of cytomegalovirus exposure and HLA in healthy donors. At the level of the study: Roughly 85 million unique TCRs from HLA-typed donors made up an early data release.

The PCR employed 60 Vbeta primers together with 13 Jbeta primers. Here immunoSEQ multiplex PCR was the method, and the copy in TCRdb shows in-frame clones only, minus some. Its table lists 200,000 to 250,000 clones. The CDR3 is made up of 14 amino acids. The ends lost 2 bases at V and 2 bases at J; junction bases unmatched: 2. The germline CDR1 and CDR2 sequences are KGHSH and LQKENI. This chain links TRBV18 with TRBJ2-5, with TRBD2 matching over 7 bases. This TCR was sampled from a girl aged 2 to 10 in good health and CMV-seropositive. Sample: PBMCs. CDR3 amino acids: CASSPGGLQETQYF. The CDR3 bases are TGTGCCAGCTCACCAGGGGGACTACAAGAGACCCAGTACTTC.